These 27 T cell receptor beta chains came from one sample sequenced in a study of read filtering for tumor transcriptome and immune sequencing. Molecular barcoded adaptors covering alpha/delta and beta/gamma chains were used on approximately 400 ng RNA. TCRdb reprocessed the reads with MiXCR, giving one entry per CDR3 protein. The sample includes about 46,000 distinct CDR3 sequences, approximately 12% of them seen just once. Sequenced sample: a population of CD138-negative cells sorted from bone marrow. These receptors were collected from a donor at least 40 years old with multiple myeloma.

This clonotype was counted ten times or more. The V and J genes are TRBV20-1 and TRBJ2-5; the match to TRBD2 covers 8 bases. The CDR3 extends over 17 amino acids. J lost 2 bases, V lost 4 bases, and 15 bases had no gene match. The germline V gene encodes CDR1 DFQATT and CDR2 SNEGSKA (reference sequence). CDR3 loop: CSAKLAGGRGPQETQYF. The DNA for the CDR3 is TGCAGTGCTAAACTGGCGGGAGGCAGAGGGCCTCAAGAGACCCAGTACTTC.

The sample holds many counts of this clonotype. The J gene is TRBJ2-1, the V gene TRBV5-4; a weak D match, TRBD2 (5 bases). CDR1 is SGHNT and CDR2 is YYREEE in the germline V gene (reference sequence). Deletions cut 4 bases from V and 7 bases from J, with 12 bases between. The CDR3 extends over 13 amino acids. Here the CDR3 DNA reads TGTGCCAGCAGCATAGGAAGAGGGAATGAGCAGTTCTTC. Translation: CASSIGRGNEQFF.

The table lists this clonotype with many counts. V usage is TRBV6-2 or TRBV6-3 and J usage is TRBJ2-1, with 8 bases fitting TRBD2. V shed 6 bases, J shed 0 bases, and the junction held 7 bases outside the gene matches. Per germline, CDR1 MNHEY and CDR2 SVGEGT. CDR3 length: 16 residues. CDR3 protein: CASRPIAGNSYNEQFF. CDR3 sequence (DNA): TGTGCCAGCAGGCCCATAGCGGGGAACTCCTACAATGAGCAGTTCTTC.

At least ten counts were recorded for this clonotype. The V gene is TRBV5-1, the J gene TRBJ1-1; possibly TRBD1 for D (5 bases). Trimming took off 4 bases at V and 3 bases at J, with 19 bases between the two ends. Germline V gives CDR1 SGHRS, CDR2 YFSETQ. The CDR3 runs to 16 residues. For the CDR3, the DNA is TGCGCCAGCAGCCCGACGGACGGGGCTAGGGACACTGAAGCTTTCTTT. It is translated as CASSPTDGARDTEAFF. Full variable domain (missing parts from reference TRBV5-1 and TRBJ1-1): KAGVTQTPRYLIKTRGQQVTLSCSPISGHRSVSWYQQTPGQGLQFLFEYFSETQRNKGNFPGRFSGRQFSNSRSEMNVSTLELGDSALYLCASSPTDGARDTEAFFGQGTRLTVV.

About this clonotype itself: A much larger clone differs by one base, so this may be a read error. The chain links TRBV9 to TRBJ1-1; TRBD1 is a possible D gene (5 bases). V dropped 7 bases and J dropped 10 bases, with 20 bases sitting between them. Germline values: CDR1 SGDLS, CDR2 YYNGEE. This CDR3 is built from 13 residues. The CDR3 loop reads CASGPGTAGAAFF. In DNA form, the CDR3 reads TGTGCCAGCGGCCCCGGGACCGCGGGTGCAGCTTTCTTT.

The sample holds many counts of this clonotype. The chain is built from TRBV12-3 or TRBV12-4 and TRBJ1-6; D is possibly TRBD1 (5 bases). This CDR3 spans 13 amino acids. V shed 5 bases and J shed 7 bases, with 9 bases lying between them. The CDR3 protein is CASSAGGNSPLHF. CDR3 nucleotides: TGTGCCAGCAGTGCCGGGGGGAATTCACCCCTCCACTTT.

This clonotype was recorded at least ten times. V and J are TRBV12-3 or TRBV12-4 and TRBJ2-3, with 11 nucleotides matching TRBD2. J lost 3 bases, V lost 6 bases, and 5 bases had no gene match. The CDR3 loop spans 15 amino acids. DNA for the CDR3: TGTGCCAGCAGCTCCGGGACTAGCGGTACAGATACGCAGTATTTT. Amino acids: CASSSGTSGTDTQYF.

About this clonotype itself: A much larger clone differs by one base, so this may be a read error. Here the CDR3 DNA reads TGTGCCAGCTCGCGGGAGCAGGGAACGCAGTATTTT. This codes for CASSREQGTQYF. The chain joins TRBV18 to TRBJ2-3; TRBD2 matches at 7 bases. Germline loops: CDR1 KGHSH, CDR2 LQKENI. The V segment lost 6 bases and the J segment 9 bases; nucleotides outside the gene matches: 6. The CDR3 length is 12 residues.

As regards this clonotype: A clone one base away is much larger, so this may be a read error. The CDR3, as DNA: TGTGCCAGCACCGAAGGGGGCCTCACTGAAGCTGTCTTT. This translates into CASTEGGLTEAVF. The V call is TRBV5-4, the J call TRBJ1-1; TRBD1 matches 7 bases. Germline values: CDR1 SGHNT, CDR2 YYREEE (reference sequence). The CDR3 is made up of 13 amino acids.

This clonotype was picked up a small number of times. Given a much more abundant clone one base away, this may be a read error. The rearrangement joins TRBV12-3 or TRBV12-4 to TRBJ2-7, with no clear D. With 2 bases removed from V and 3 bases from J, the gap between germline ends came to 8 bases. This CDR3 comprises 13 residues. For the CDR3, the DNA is TGTGCCAGCAGTTTAAACGGAATCTACGAGCAGTACTTC. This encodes CASSLNGIYEQYF.

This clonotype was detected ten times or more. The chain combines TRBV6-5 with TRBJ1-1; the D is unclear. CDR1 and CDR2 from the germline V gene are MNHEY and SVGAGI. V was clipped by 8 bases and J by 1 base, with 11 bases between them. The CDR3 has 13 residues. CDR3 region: CASARSQNTEAFF. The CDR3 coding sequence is TGTGCCAGCGCCCGAAGTCAGAACACTGAAGCTTTCTTT.

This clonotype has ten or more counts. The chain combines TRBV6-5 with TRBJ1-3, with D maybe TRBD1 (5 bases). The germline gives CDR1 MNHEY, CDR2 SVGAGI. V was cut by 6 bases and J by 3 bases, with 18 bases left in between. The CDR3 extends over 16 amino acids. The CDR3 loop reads CASSPDGGTYGNTIYF. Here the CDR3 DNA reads TGTGCCAGCAGCCCCGACGGGGGAACGTATGGAAACACCATATATTTT.

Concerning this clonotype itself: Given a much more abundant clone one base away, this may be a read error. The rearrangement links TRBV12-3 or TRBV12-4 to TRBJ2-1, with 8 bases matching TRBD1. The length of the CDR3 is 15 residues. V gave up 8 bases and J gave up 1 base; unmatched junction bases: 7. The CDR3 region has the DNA TGTGCCAGCGCTCCCGGGACAGGTTCCTACAATGAGCAGTTCTTC. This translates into CASAPGTGSYNEQFF.

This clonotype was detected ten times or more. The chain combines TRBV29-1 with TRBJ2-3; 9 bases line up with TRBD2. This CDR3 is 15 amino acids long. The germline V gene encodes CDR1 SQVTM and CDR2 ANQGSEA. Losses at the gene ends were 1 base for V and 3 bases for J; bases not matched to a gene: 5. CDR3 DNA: TGCAGCGTTGAAGGTTCTACTAGCGGGACAGATACGCAGTATTTT. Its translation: CSVEGSTSGTDTQYF.

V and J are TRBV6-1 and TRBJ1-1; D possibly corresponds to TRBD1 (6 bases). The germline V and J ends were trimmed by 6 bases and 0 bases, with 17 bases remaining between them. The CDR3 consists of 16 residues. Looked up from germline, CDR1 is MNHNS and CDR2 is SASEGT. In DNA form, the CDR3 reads TGTGCCAGCAGACCTCCTACAGGGTTTATGAACACTGAAGCTTTCTTT. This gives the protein CASRPPTGFMNTEAFF.

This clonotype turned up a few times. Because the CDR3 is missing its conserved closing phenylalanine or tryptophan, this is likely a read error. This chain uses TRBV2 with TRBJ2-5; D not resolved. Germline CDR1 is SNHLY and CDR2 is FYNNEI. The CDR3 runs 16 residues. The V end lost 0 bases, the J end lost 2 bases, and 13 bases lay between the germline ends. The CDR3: CASSEAMEQMQETQYL. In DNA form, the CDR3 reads TGTGCCAGCAGTGAAGCGATGGAACAGATGCAAGAGACCCAGTACCTC.

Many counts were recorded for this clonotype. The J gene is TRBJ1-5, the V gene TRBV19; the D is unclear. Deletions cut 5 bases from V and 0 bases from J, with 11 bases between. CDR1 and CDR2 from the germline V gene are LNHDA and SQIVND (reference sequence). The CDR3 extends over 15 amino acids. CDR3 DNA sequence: TGTGCCAGTAGTTCGGGCAAGTATAGCAATCAGCCCCAGCATTTT. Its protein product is CASSSGKYSNQPQHF.

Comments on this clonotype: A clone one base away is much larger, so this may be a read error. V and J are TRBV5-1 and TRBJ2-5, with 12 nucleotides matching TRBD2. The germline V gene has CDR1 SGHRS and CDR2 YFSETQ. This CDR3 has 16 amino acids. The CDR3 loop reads CASSKTTSGSQETPYF. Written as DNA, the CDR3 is TGCGCCAGCAGCAAAACGACTAGCGGGAGTCAAGAGACCCCGTACTTC.

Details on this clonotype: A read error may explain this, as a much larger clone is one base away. In nucleotides, the CDR3 is TGCAGTGCTAGACGGGACGGGGCGACTGAAGCTTTCTTT. Amino acids: CSARRDGATEAFF. The chain uses TRBV20-1 and TRBJ1-1, with D tentatively TRBD1 (5 bases). CDR1 and CDR2 (germline): DFQATT, SNEGSKA (reference sequence). Trimming shortened V by 2 bases and J by 5 bases, and 12 bases separated the two germline ends. The CDR3 is 13 amino acids.

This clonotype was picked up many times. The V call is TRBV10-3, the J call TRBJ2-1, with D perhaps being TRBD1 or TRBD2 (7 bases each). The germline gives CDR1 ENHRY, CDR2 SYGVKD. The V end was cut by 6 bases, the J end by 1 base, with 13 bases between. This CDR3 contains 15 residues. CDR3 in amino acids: CAIRGGGASYNEQFF. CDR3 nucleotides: TGTGCCATCAGGGGAGGGGGCGCGTCCTACAATGAGCAGTTCTTC.

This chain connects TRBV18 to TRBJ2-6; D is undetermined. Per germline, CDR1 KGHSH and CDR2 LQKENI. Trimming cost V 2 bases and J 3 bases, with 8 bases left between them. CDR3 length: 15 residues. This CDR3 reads CASSPGVGGANVLTF. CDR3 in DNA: TGTGCCAGCTCACCAGGGGTTGGTGGGGCCAACGTCCTGACTTTC.

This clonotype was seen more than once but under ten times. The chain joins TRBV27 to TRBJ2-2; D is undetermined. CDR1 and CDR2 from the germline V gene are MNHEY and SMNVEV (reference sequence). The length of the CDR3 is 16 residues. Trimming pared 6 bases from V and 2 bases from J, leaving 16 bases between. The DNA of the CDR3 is TGTGCCAGCAGCCCCTTGGGCGCTCATAACACCGGGGAGCTGTTTTTT. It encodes CASSPLGAHNTGELFF.

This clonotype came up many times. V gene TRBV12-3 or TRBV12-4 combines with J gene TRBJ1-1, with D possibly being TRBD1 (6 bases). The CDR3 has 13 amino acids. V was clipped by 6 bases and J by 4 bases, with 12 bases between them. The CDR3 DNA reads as TGTGCCAGCAGCATTCAGGGGAGCACTGAAGCTTTCTTT. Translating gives CASSIQGSTEAFF.

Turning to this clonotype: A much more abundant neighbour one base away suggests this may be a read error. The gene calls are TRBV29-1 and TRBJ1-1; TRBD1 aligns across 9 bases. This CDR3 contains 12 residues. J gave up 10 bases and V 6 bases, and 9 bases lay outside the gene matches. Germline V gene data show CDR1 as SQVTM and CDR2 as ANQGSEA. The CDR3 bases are TGCAGCGTGCTACAGGGGGCCTCTGTAGCTTTCTTT. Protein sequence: CSVLQGASVAFF. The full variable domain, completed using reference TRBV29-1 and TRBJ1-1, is SAVISQKPSRDICQRGTSLTIQCQVDSQVTMMFWYRQQPGQSLTLIATANQGSEATYESGFVIDKFPISRPNLTFSTLTVSNMSPEDSSIYLCSVLQGASVAFFGQGTRLTVV.

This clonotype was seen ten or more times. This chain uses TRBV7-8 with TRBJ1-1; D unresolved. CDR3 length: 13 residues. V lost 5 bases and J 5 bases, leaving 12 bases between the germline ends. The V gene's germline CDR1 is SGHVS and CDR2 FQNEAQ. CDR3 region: CASSLRAGTEAFF. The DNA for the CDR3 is TGTGCCAGCAGCCTCCGGGCCGGTACTGAAGCTTTCTTT.

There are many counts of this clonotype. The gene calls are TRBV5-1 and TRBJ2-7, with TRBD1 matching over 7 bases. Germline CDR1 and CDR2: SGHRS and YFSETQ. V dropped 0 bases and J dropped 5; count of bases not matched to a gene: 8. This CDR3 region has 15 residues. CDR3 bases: TGCGCCAGCAGCTTGGGGACGACAGGGTCCGACGAGCAGTACTTC. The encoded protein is CASSLGTTGSDEQYF.

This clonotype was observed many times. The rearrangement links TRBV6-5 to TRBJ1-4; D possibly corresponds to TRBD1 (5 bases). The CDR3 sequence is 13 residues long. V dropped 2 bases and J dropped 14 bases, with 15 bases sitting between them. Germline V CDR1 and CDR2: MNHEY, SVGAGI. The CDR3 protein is CASSYTLDSLLFF. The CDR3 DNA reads TGTGCCAGCAGTTACACCCTAGACAGCCTTCTGTTTTTT.